Following are 30 T cell receptor beta chains from one sample sequenced in a study of T cell responses to AZD1222 COVID-19 vaccine (dated by TCRdb to the early 2020s). The library came from the immunoSEQ multiplex PCR assay. What TCRdb holds here is the immuneACCESS table cut down to in-frame rearrangements. Part of the clones is not present; checked against another copy, under half of the missing clones reflect an unresolved V gene, and the others are unexplained. The sample data list approximately 96,000 clones, and around 90% of these were observed just once. Jointly, the top ten make up approximately 10% of the sample. What this sample's time point label stands for: about 28 days (+/-7) after the second vaccine dose. The sample was peripheral blood, taken 28 days after the second AZD1222 dose. Source of these receptors: an adult who received the AZD1222 COVID-19 vaccine.

V usage is TRBV12-3 or TRBV12-4 and J usage is TRBJ1-2, with D possibly TRBD1 on 6 matching bases. V was pared by 6 bases and J by 6 bases, with 11 bases between. The CDR3 sequence is 12 residues long. The CDR3 DNA reads as TGTGCCAGCAGCCTGCAGGGGCATGGCTACACCTTC. Protein: CASSLQGHGYTF.

The chain uses TRBV5-1 and TRBJ2-3; 7 bases fit TRBD2. Unmatched junction bases numbered 3, after V lost 4 bases and J lost 1 base. CDR3 length: 14 residues. Looked up from germline, CDR1 is SGHRS and CDR2 is YFSETQ. In DNA, the CDR3 is TGCGCCAGCAGCGCAAGCGGGGGCACAGATACGCAGTATTTT. It is translated as CASSASGGTDTQYF. Full variable domain (outside the CDR3, taken from reference TRBV5-1 and TRBJ2-3): KAGVTQTPRYLIKTRGQQVTLSCSPISGHRSVSWYQQTPGQGLQFLFEYFSETQRNKGNFPGRFSGRQFSNSRSEMNVSTLELGDSALYLCASSASGGTDTQYFGPGTRLTVL.

V is TRBV28 and J is TRBJ1-5, with D possibly TRBD1 on 6 matching bases. The CDR3 is 17 amino acids. Germline V gene data show CDR1 as MDHEN and CDR2 as SYDVKM. V was shortened by 6 bases and J by 2 bases, with 20 bases between the two germline ends. The CDR3 sequence is CASSPSGGQAGNQPQHF. The CDR3 region has the DNA TGTGCCAGCAGCCCCTCCGGGGGGCAGGCCGGCAATCAGCCCCAGCATTTT.

The chain carries TRBV7-3 and TRBJ2-4; 7 positions agree with TRBD1. V lost 5 bases, J lost 5 bases, and 12 bases stayed unmatched. Germline V lookup: CDR1 SGHTA, CDR2 FQGTGA. The CDR3 is 16 amino acids. This CDR3 is CASSPSRQGRENIQYF. CDR3 sequence (DNA): TGTGCCAGCAGCCCCTCCCGACAGGGTAGGGAAAACATTCAGTACTTC.

The rearrangement uses TRBV4-1 and TRBJ2-3; D call uncertain. The germline gives CDR1 MGHRA, CDR2 YSYEKL. V shed 8 bases and J shed 0 bases, with 12 bases lying between them. The CDR3 is 14 amino acids. CDR3 nucleotide sequence: TGCGCCAGCGGTACTGTGGATAGCACAGATACGCAGTATTTT. It specifies CASGTVDSTDTQYF.

Remarks on this clone: Other DNA sequences within the sample encode an identical CDR3. The chain uses TRBV7-9 and TRBJ1-1, with 9 bases identical to TRBD1. The CDR3 loop spans 14 amino acids. CDR1 is SEHNR and CDR2 is FQNEAQ in the germline V gene (reference sequence). The ends lost 4 bases at V and 2 bases at J; junction bases unmatched: 2. The CDR3: CASSSGQGNTEAFF. CDR3 coding DNA: TGTGCCAGCAGCTCGGGACAGGGAAACACTGAAGCTTTCTTT.

This chain links TRBV7-2 with TRBJ2-1; tentatively, D is TRBD1 (6 bases). V was cut by 3 bases and J by 0 bases, with 9 bases left in between. The CDR3 runs 15 residues. From germline, CDR1 is SGHTA and CDR2 FQGNSA. CDR3 nucleotides: TGTGCCAGCAGCTTTTTAGGGGGCTCCTACAATGAGCAGTTCTTC. Translating it yields CASSFLGGSYNEQFF.

V is TRBV5-4 and J is TRBJ1-1; 7 bases line up with TRBD1. V lost 4 bases to trimming and J lost 1 base; unmatched junction nucleotides: 4. CDR3 length equals 14 residues. Germline values: CDR1 SGHNT, CDR2 YYREEE (reference sequence). The CDR3 sequence is CASSGQVENTEAFF. The DNA of the CDR3 is TGTGCCAGCAGCGGACAGGTTGAGAACACTGAAGCTTTCTTT. Full variable domain (remainder filled in from reference TRBV5-4 and TRBJ1-1): ETGVTQSPTHLIKTRGQQVTLRCSSQSGHNTVSWYQQALGQGPQFIFQYYREEENGRGNFPPRFSGLQFPNYSSELNVNALELDDSALYLCASSGQVENTEAFFGQGTRLTVV.

This rearrangement joins TRBV5-1 to TRBJ1-5, with D maybe TRBD1 (6 bases). The V and J ends lost 0 bases and 8 bases respectively, with 12 bases between them. The germline CDR1 and CDR2 sequences are SGHRS and YFSETQ. CDR3 length: 14 amino acids. The CDR3 coding sequence is TGCGCCAGCAGCTTGGGCAGGGGCGTAGAGCCCCAGCATTTT. It encodes CASSLGRGVEPQHF.

This clone has more than one count but fewer than ten. The chain recombines TRBV11-2 with TRBJ2-2; no reliable D call. Germline V lookup: CDR1 SGHAT, CDR2 FQNNGV. The length of the CDR3 is 16 residues. V gave up 8 bases and J gave up 2 bases, with 18 bases separating them. CDR3 sequence (DNA): TGTGCCAGCCGACCCTTAGGGAAGGTTAACACCGGGGAGCTGTTTTTT. Residues: CASRPLGKVNTGELFF.

J is TRBJ2-7 and V is TRBV30, with D perhaps matching TRBD1 (5 bases). CDR3 length: 12 residues. Germline V CDR1 and CDR2: GTSNPN, SVGIG (reference sequence). Trimming removed 3 bases at V and 5 bases at J, with 11 bases between. CDR3 nucleotide sequence: TGTGCCTGGAGGTATAGGGGCGACGAGCAGTACTTC. Its translation: CAWRYRGDEQYF.

V usage is TRBV7-9 and J usage is TRBJ1-4; 8 nucleotides align to TRBD1. With 5 bases clipped from V and 8 bases from J, the junction kept 7 bases outside the gene matches. Germline-derived CDR1 and CDR2 are SEHNR and FQNEAQ (reference sequence). The CDR3 has 14 amino acids. The CDR3 nucleotides read TGTGCCAGCAGCCCCGTAGGACAGGGAGAAAAACTGTTTTTT. It is translated as CASSPVGQGEKLFF.

The CDR3 DNA reads TGTGCCAGTAGTATAGGTTACCGGACAGGGTTTTTCCAGCCCCAGCATTTT. It specifies CASSIGYRTGFFQPQHF. J is TRBJ1-5 and V is TRBV19, with 8 bases fitting TRBD1. The CDR3 is 17 amino acids. The V gene end was trimmed by 1 base and the J gene end by 7 bases; junction bases not matched to a gene: 12. Looked up from germline, CDR1 is LNHDA and CDR2 is SQIVND (reference sequence).

The rearrangement uses TRBV6-1 and TRBJ1-5; no clear D gene. V was clipped by 0 bases and J by 2 bases, with 14 bases between them. Germline V CDR1 and CDR2: MNHNS, SASEGT. This CDR3 region has 17 residues. CDR3 in DNA: TGTGCCAGCAGTGAAGCGGGCGGGTTGAGTGGCAATCAGCCCCAGCATTTT. Encoded protein: CASSEAGGLSGNQPQHF.

The chain carries TRBV7-2 and TRBJ1-2; D gene unclear. CDR3 size: 14 residues. V was clipped by 1 base and J by 4 bases, with 10 bases between them. CDR1 is SGHTA, CDR2 FQGNSA, per germline. The CDR3 loop reads CASSLGNGPYGYTF. As DNA, the CDR3 is TGTGCCAGCAGCTTAGGAAACGGCCCCTATGGCTACACCTTC.

The genes are TRBV19 and TRBJ1-4; D gene uncertain. The germline V gene encodes CDR1 LNHDA and CDR2 SQIVND (reference sequence). Trimming shortened V by 1 base and J by 5 bases, and 14 bases separated the two germline ends. The CDR3 has 16 amino acids. The CDR3 here is CASSIVPPVRNEKLFF. Written as DNA, the CDR3 is TGTGCCAGTAGTATAGTACCCCCGGTCAGGAATGAAAAACTGTTTTTT.

The rearrangement links TRBV30 to TRBJ1-5, with D unclear. Germline CDR1 is GTSNPN and CDR2 is SVGIG (reference sequence). This CDR3 is built from 14 residues. Trimming took 2 bases from V and 6 from J, leaving 14 bases between them. CDR3 coding DNA: TGTGCCTGGAGTAGGTTTGGGGAAGGTCAGCCCCAGCATTTT. Its translation is CAWSRFGEGQPQHF.

This clone was counted a single time. V and J are TRBV9 and TRBJ2-3; TRBD1 agrees at 7 bases. Trimming cost V 4 bases and J 0 bases; bases outside gene matches: 11. The CDR3 is 17 amino acids. Germline assignment: CDR1 SGDLS and CDR2 YYNGEE. DNA for the CDR3: TGTGCCAGCAGCCCCCCACAGGGACAGTCTAGCACAGATACGCAGTATTTT. This translates into CASSPPQGQSSTDTQYF.

V usage is TRBV3-1 (or the pseudogene TRBV3-2) and J usage is TRBJ2-1; D is unclear. The germline V gene has CDR1 LGHDT and CDR2 YNNKEL (reference sequence). This CDR3 has 17 residues. Trimming pared 7 bases from V and 0 bases from J, leaving 19 bases between. CDR3 bases: TGTGCCAGCACCGAACAGCCATTCTTTAGCTCCTACAATGAGCAGTTCTTC. This translates into CASTEQPFFSSYNEQFF.

V and J are TRBV24-1 and TRBJ1-3; TRBD1 matches 9 bases. This CDR3 spans 16 amino acids. J lost 1 base, V lost 5 bases, and 5 bases had no gene match. Germline V gives CDR1 KGHDR, CDR2 SFDVKD. CDR3 loop: CATSGRGQGSGNTIYF. CDR3 DNA sequence: TGTGCCACCAGTGGTCGCGGACAGGGGTCTGGAAACACCATATATTTT.

The rearrangement joins TRBV12-5 to TRBJ1-2; 9 bases are shared with TRBD1. The germline CDR1 and CDR2 sequences are LGHNT and FRNRAP. The CDR3 covers 15 residues. V was clipped by 5 bases and J by 7 bases; unmatched bases: 11. In nucleotides, the CDR3 is TGTGCTAGTGGTACTTGGACAGGGGAAGCTTCTGGCTACACCTTC. Translating gives CASGTWTGEASGYTF.

The chain is built from TRBV5-1 and TRBJ1-2, with D uncertain. The CDR3 loop spans 13 amino acids. The V gene lost 3 bases and the J gene lost 2 bases, with 8 bases spanning the gap. From germline, CDR1 is SGHRS and CDR2 YFSETQ. CDR3 in DNA: TGCGCCAGCAGCTCGGACGGAAACTATGGCTACACCTTC. Its translation: CASSSDGNYGYTF.

The genes are TRBV15 and TRBJ1-6, with D unclear. There are 14 residues in the CDR3. Germline assignment: CDR1 LNHNV and CDR2 YYDKDF (reference sequence). The germline V and J ends were trimmed by 0 bases and 8 bases, with 8 bases remaining between them. The CDR3 nucleotides are TGTGCCACCAGCAGAGACAGACTGGATTCACCCCTCCACTTT. This sequence encodes CATSRDRLDSPLHF.

This chain links TRBV12-3 or TRBV12-4 with TRBJ1-2; D unresolved. The CDR3 spans 13 residues. With 5 bases removed from V and 8 bases from J, the gap between germline ends came to 15 bases. This CDR3 is CASSDHGVGGYTF. The CDR3 coding sequence is TGTGCCAGCAGTGACCACGGGGTGGGGGGCTACACCTTC.

V and J are TRBV12-3 or TRBV12-4 and TRBJ1-5; D is uncertain. The V gene lost 3 bases and the J gene lost 5 bases, with 8 bases spanning the gap. The CDR3 spans 13 residues. DNA for the CDR3: TGTGCCAGCAGTTTTGTTCGGGATCAGCCCCAGCATTTT. Its protein product is CASSFVRDQPQHF.

J is TRBJ2-1 and V is TRBV4-1, with D possibly matching TRBD2 (5 bases). The V and J ends lost 1 base and 2 bases respectively, with 15 bases between them. Per the germline V gene, CDR1 is MGHRA and CDR2 is YSYEKL. The CDR3 is 17 amino acids. The CDR3 region is CASSQGLVRRTYNEQFF. In DNA, the CDR3 is TGCGCCAGCAGCCAAGGGTTAGTCCGGAGGACCTACAATGAGCAGTTCTTC.

This chain uses TRBV6-5 with TRBJ1-5; D call uncertain. Trimming cost V 7 bases and J 6 bases, with 13 bases left between them. CDR3 length: 13 amino acids. Germline V lookup: CDR1 MNHEY, CDR2 SVGAGI. CDR3 amino acids: CASTLREAQPQHF. The CDR3 nucleotides read TGTGCCAGCACCCTAAGAGAGGCTCAGCCCCAGCATTTT.

The rearrangement links TRBV30 to TRBJ1-5; D is unclear. This CDR3 spans 14 amino acids. Trimming took 0 bases from V and 5 from J, leaving 11 bases between them. Germline assignment: CDR1 GTSNPN and CDR2 SVGIG (reference sequence). CDR3 sequence reads: CAWSVGRGDQPQHF. The CDR3 bases are TGTGCCTGGAGTGTCGGGCGCGGGGATCAGCCCCAGCATTTT.

DNA of the CDR3: TGTGCCAGCTCACTGGGACAGAGGGAGACCCAGTACTTC. Translated: CASSLGQRETQYF. J is TRBJ2-5 and V is TRBV18, with 7 bases that match TRBD1. The V and J ends lost 4 bases and 5 bases, in that order; junction bases with no gene match: 4. This CDR3 has 13 amino acids. Germline assignment: CDR1 KGHSH and CDR2 LQKENI.

This clone was seen once. This chain connects TRBV27 to TRBJ2-7; either TRBD1 or TRBD2 may supply D (5 bases each). Trimming took off 2 bases at V and 6 bases at J, with 8 bases between the two ends. This CDR3 has 12 amino acids. Germline loops: CDR1 MNHEY, CDR2 SMNVEV (reference sequence). CDR3 nucleotide sequence: TGTGCCAGCAGTTTAGGGGGACCCGAGCAGTACTTC. Translating gives CASSLGGPEQYF.